The 2 T cell receptor beta chains presented below share a single source sample, sequenced in a study of cytomegalovirus exposure and HLA in healthy donors. The PCR ran on 60 Vbeta and 13 Jbeta primers. Libraries were prepared by immunoSEQ multiplex PCR; TCRdb keeps only in-frame clonotypes and omits some of them. This sample has 150,000 or so clones, with 65% to 90% found just once. The specimen sequenced was PBMCs. The receptors were gathered from a woman aged 50 to 60 in good health and CMV-seropositive.

Comments on this clone: The junction shows a germline mismatch at one end, possibly a read error. The chain has TRBV7-9 and TRBJ1-5; D is unclear. Germline-derived CDR1 and CDR2 are SEHNR and FQNEAQ (reference sequence). The CDR3 runs 12 residues. The CDR3: CSSSLVNQPQHF. The CDR3 nucleotides are TGTTCCAGCAGCTTAGTAAATCAGCCCCAGCATTTT. Combining the CDR3 with reference TRBV7-9 and TRBJ1-5 gives the whole variable domain DTGVSQNPRHKITKRGQNVTFRCDPISEHNRLYWYRQTLGQGPEFLTYFQNEAQLEKSRLLSDRFSAERPKGSFSTLEIQRTEQGDSAMYLCSSSLVNQPQHFGDGTRLSIL.

This chain joins TRBV13 and TRBJ2-1; D perhaps matches TRBD2 (5 bases). This CDR3 has 15 amino acids. Trimming left V 6 bases short and J 1 base short, with 13 bases between. Looked up from germline, CDR1 is PRHDT and CDR2 is FYEKMQ (reference sequence). The CDR3 sequence is CASRLLGLSYNEQFF. The CDR3 coding sequence is TGTGCCAGCAGATTACTAGGATTATCCTACAATGAGCAGTTCTTC.